A single sample is the source of the 15 T cell receptor beta chains below, sequenced in a study of blood T cell repertoires in COVID-19. This table comes from immunoSEQ multiplex PCR, and its TCRdb copy is limited to in-frame clones, with some not included. The data show about 210,000 clones, approximately 80% seen once. The sequencing sample was made of PBMCs or T cells enriched from blood (not recorded which). These TCRs come from a young man with acute COVID-19.

The genes are TRBV3-1 (or the pseudogene TRBV3-2) and TRBJ1-1; 7 bases are shared with TRBD1. CDR1 LGHDT and CDR2 YNNKEL come from the germline V gene (reference sequence). This CDR3 has 12 residues. The junction had 3 bases not matched to a gene; V was cut back by 1 base and J by 10 bases. The CDR3 region has the DNA TGTGCCAGCAGCCAAGGACGGGACAGAGCTTTCTTT. This translates into CASSQGRDRAFF.

The chain combines TRBV19 with TRBJ1-1, with D tentatively TRBD1 (6 bases). CDR1 and CDR2 from the germline V gene are LNHDA and SQIVND (reference sequence). The V end was cut by 5 bases, the J end by 4 bases, with 17 bases between. CDR3 length: 15 amino acids. The CDR3 DNA sequence: TGTGCCAGTAGTCGGGGTCTGGGGGCAGGCACTGAAGCTTTCTTT. Encoded protein: CASSRGLGAGTEAFF.

This clone has a single count. This rearrangement joins TRBV5-4 to TRBJ2-3; the match to TRBD2 covers 10 bases. The CDR3 spans 16 residues. Germline lookup yields CDR1 SGHNT and CDR2 YYREEE (reference sequence). The ends lost 0 bases at V and 2 bases at J; junction bases unmatched: 3. CDR3: CASSLALAGHTDTQYF. DNA of the CDR3: TGTGCCAGCAGCTTGGCACTAGCGGGGCACACAGATACGCAGTATTTT.

The chain recombines TRBV29-1 with TRBJ2-7; 8 nucleotides align to TRBD1. Trimming cost V 3 bases and J 2 bases; bases outside gene matches: 6. This CDR3 region has 14 residues. The germline V gene encodes CDR1 SQVTM and CDR2 ANQGSEA. The DNA of the CDR3 is TGCAGCGTTGAGAAGGGACAGGAGCCCTACGAGCAGTACTTC. Translated, it gives CSVEKGQEPYEQYF.

The sample holds a few counts of this clone. CDR3 sequence reads: CASSSTEGETQYF. CDR3 sequence (DNA): TGTGCCAGCAGCTCAACTGAGGGAGAGACCCAGTACTTC. This chain joins TRBV5-4 and TRBJ2-5; D is perhaps TRBD2 (5 bases). This CDR3 is 13 amino acids long. Germline CDR1 reads SGHNT; CDR2 reads YYREEE (reference sequence). The V end lost 3 bases, the J end lost 4 bases, and 10 bases lay between the germline ends.

V is TRBV7-9 and J is TRBJ1-1; D remains ambiguous. There are 14 residues in the CDR3. Trimming removed 5 bases from V and 1 base from J, with 11 bases in between. Germline assignment: CDR1 SEHNR and CDR2 FQNEAQ (reference sequence). CDR3 bases: TGTGCCAGCAGCCTGGCGGGGAGGAACACTGAAGCTTTCTTT. The encoded protein is CASSLAGRNTEAFF.

This chain joins TRBV5-4 and TRBJ2-1, with 7 bases matching TRBD2. Trimming at V came to 0 bases and at J to 3 bases, leaving 3 bases not matched to a gene. The CDR3 contains 15 residues. The V gene's germline CDR1 is SGHNT and CDR2 YYREEE (reference sequence). The CDR3 region has the DNA TGTGCCAGCAGCTTGGCGCGGGGGAGCTACAATGAGCAGTTCTTC. Amino acid sequence: CASSLARGSYNEQFF.

The V and J genes are TRBV13 and TRBJ2-3, with unresolved D. V gave up 2 bases and J gave up 10 bases, with 7 bases separating them. Germline V gene lookup returns CDR1 PRHDT and CDR2 FYEKMQ (reference sequence). The CDR3 length is 11 residues. This chain's CDR3 is CASSLMVAQYF. The CDR3, as DNA: TGTGCCAGCAGCTTAATGGTAGCGCAGTATTTT.

The V and J genes are TRBV6-1 and TRBJ2-1; 10 positions agree with TRBD2. This CDR3 is built from 17 residues. The V segment lost 3 bases and the J segment 8 bases; nucleotides outside the gene matches: 13. CDR1 is MNHNS and CDR2 is SASEGT in the germline V gene. The CDR3 loop is CASSENSGGFRGDEQFF. In DNA, the CDR3 is TGTGCCAGCAGTGAGAATAGCGGGGGGTTTAGGGGCGATGAGCAGTTCTTC.

The table lists this clone with many counts. This chain links TRBV7-9 with TRBJ1-1; D is possibly TRBD1 (6 bases). Germline V gene lookup returns CDR1 SEHNR and CDR2 FQNEAQ (reference sequence). Trimming removed 4 bases from V and 3 bases from J, with 12 bases in between. The CDR3 sequence is 14 residues long. The DNA of the CDR3 is TGTGCCAGCAGCTCGACAGGAGGTTACACTGAAGCTTTCTTT. It translates to CASSSTGGYTEAFF. The full variable domain, its missing parts supplied by reference TRBV7-9 and TRBJ1-1, is DTGVSQNPRHKITKRGQNVTFRCDPISEHNRLYWYRQTLGQGPEFLTYFQNEAQLEKSRLLSDRFSAERPKGSFSTLEIQRTEQGDSAMYLCASSSTGGYTEAFFGQGTRLTVV.

The chain uses TRBV15 and TRBJ1-1, with D uncertain. V was cut by 5 bases and J by 5 bases, with 9 bases left in between. This CDR3 spans 12 amino acids. Per germline, CDR1 LNHNV and CDR2 YYDKDF (reference sequence). The CDR3 DNA follows: TGTGCCACCAGCTCCGGAGTAACTGAAGCTTTCTTT. Amino acids: CATSSGVTEAFF.

In this sample, this clone turned up once. The rearrangement links TRBV19 to TRBJ1-1; 10 bases match TRBD1. The CDR3 is 15 amino acids. The V gene's germline CDR1 is LNHDA and CDR2 SQIVND (reference sequence). V dropped 9 bases and J dropped 6; count of bases not matched to a gene: 13. CDR3 amino acids: CASKKETGGLSEAFF. The CDR3, as DNA: TGTGCCAGCAAAAAAGAGACAGGGGGCCTCTCTGAAGCTTTCTTT.

This clone was detected only once. The rearrangement uses TRBV6-5 and TRBJ1-1, with unresolved D. Trimming removed 3 bases at V and 6 bases at J, with 8 bases between. Germline V gene sequence: CDR1 MNHEY, CDR2 SVGAGI. The CDR3 loop spans 12 amino acids. The chain's CDR3 is CASSYPVSEAFF. CDR3 in DNA: TGTGCCAGCAGTTATCCTGTATCTGAAGCTTTCTTT.

The rearrangement links TRBV9 to TRBJ1-1; D is unclear. The CDR3 is 14 residues long. Deletions cut 0 bases from V and 5 bases from J, with 11 bases between. Germline V CDR1 and CDR2: SGDLS, YYNGEE. The DNA of the CDR3 is TGTGCCAGCAGCGTAGGGTATGGGGAGACTGAAGCTTTCTTT. It is translated as CASSVGYGETEAFF.

This chain connects TRBV24-1 to TRBJ1-5, with D perhaps TRBD1 (5 bases). The V end was cut by 0 bases, the J end by 0 bases, with 14 bases between. This CDR3 has 18 residues. Germline CDR1 KGHDR, CDR2 SFDVKD. Here the CDR3 reads CATSDLVRVPYSNQPQHF. CDR3 bases: TGTGCCACCAGTGATTTGGTCAGGGTCCCTTATAGCAATCAGCCCCAGCATTTT.